This entry lists 18 T cell receptor beta chains sequenced from one sample in a study of blood T cells in healthy people across ages. Using a J-beta primer mix together with a sample-barcoded 5' primer, a second PCR was run for roughly 6 to 11 cycles. MiXCR, run by TCRdb on the 5' RACE reads, gives a single entry per CDR3 protein. Found here are hundreds of thousands of distinct CDR3 sequences, approximately 26% of them singletons; the top ten hold approximately 3.6%. This sample also belongs to another study, concerning T cells of mothers and their children.

The sequenced sample consisted of blood. The receptors shown here come from a boy under 10 years old in good health.

This clonotype was found a few times. The J gene is TRBJ2-1, the V gene TRBV9, with 13 bases identical to TRBD2. The V and J ends lost 0 bases and 0 bases, in that order; junction bases with no gene match: 3. There are 18 residues in the CDR3. CDR1 and CDR2 from the germline V gene are SGDLS and YYNGEE. In DNA, the CDR3 is TGTGCCAGCAGCGTAGCACTAGCGGGGGGGCTCTCCTACAATGAGCAGTTCTTC. This translates into CASSVALAGGLSYNEQFF.

This clonotype was found a few times. The chain carries TRBV12-3 or TRBV12-4 and TRBJ2-5; 8 nucleotides align to TRBD1. Trimming removed 1 base from V and 3 bases from J; junction bases left unmatched: 4. The CDR3 totals 15 residues. The DNA of the CDR3 is TGTGCCAGCAGTTTAGAGGGACAGGCCGAAGAGACCCAGTACTTC. Protein product: CASSLEGQAEETQYF.

The rearrangement joins TRBV5-1 to TRBJ2-2, with D tentatively TRBD1 (6 bases). Looked up from germline, CDR1 is SGHRS and CDR2 is YFSETQ. V lost 6 bases to trimming and J lost 1 base, with 13 bases between them. The CDR3 is made up of 15 amino acids. As DNA, the CDR3 is TGCGCCAGCACTTCCCAGGGGAAGAACACCGGGGAGCTGTTTTTT. This encodes CASTSQGKNTGELFF.

This clonotype was counted between two and nine times. The chain recombines TRBV29-1 with TRBJ2-5; 11 bases align to TRBD2. CDR3 length equals 13 residues. J gave up 7 bases and V 8 bases, and 9 bases lay outside the gene matches. The germline CDR1 and CDR2 sequences are SQVTM and ANQGSEA. In nucleotides, the CDR3 is TGCAGCTCTGGTCCCGGGACTAGCGGGACCCAGTACTTC. Amino acids: CSSGPGTSGTQYF.

The V and J genes are TRBV4-3 and TRBJ2-5, with no clear D. The V and J ends lost 0 bases and 5 bases respectively, with 13 bases between them. Looked up from germline, CDR1 is LGHNA and CDR2 is YSLEER. The CDR3 sequence is 15 residues long. The CDR3 DNA reads TGCGCCAGCAGCCAAGACCGCAGCAGGTCGGAGACCCAGTACTTC. Translated: CASSQDRSRSETQYF.

The chain is built from TRBV7-9 and TRBJ2-3, with a possible D match to TRBD2 (5 bases). This CDR3 region has 14 residues. CDR1 and CDR2 (germline): SEHNR, FQNEAQ (reference sequence). V was shortened by 3 bases and J by 6 bases, with 13 bases between the two germline ends. The CDR3 DNA is TGTGCCAGCAGCTTTCAAACCTGGAGGGATACGCAGTATTTT. Translation gives CASSFQTWRDTQYF.

The genes are TRBV5-5 and TRBJ2-5; possibly TRBD2 for D (5 bases). The V and J ends lost 2 bases and 11 bases respectively, with 13 bases between them. Germline lookup yields CDR1 SGHKS and CDR2 YYEKEE (reference sequence). This CDR3 has 12 amino acids. The CDR3 region is CASSFNDYGQYF. The DNA for the CDR3 is TGTGCCAGCAGCTTTAACGACTACGGGCAGTACTTC.

This clonotype showed up just a few times. The V gene is TRBV13, the J gene TRBJ2-2, with D possibly matching TRBD1 (6 bases). The V end was cut by 2 bases, the J end by 1 base, with 8 bases between. Germline CDR1 PRHDT, CDR2 FYEKMQ (reference sequence). The CDR3 is 15 residues long. The CDR3 loop reads CASSLWGQNTGELFF. The DNA for the CDR3 is TGTGCCAGCAGCTTATGGGGGCAGAACACCGGGGAGCTGTTTTTT. Variable domain in full (rest from reference TRBV13 and TRBJ2-2): AAGVIQSPRHLIKEKRETATLKCYPIPRHDTVYWYQQGPGQDPQFLISFYEKMQSDKGSIPDRFSAQQFSDYHSELNMSSLELGDSALYFCASSLWGQNTGELFFGEGSRLTVL.

This clonotype was seen a handful of times. The V call is TRBV19, the J call TRBJ2-2; D may be TRBD1 (6 bases). Germline loops: CDR1 LNHDA, CDR2 SQIVND (reference sequence). V was shortened by 2 bases and J by 6 bases, with 7 bases between the two germline ends. The CDR3 length is 13 residues. Written as DNA, the CDR3 is TGTGCCAGTAGTATAAACAGGGCCGGGGAGCTGTTTTTT. This translates into CASSINRAGELFF.

In its sample, this clonotype was seen a few times. The chain combines TRBV4-1 with TRBJ2-6; 8 bases are shared with TRBD2. V lost 0 bases, J lost 1 base, and 11 bases stayed unmatched. The length of the CDR3 is 20 residues. The germline CDR1 and CDR2 sequences are MGHRA and YSYEKL. The DNA of the CDR3 is TGCGCCAGCAGCCAAGATCGAGGAGCGGGGGCGAGATCTGGGGCCAACGTCCTGACTTTC. This codes for CASSQDRGAGARSGANVLTF.

This clonotype was counted only a few times. The chain employs TRBV11-3 and TRBJ2-1, with 12 bases identical to TRBD2. V lost 2 bases and J lost 5; bases outside the gene matches: 10. Per germline, CDR1 SGHNT and CDR2 YENEEA. This CDR3 spans 18 amino acids. Here the CDR3 DNA reads TGTGCCAGCAGCTTATATGCCTATGGACTAGCGGGACACAATGAGCAGTTCTTC. Translated, it gives CASSLYAYGLAGHNEQFF.

The chain carries TRBV14 and TRBJ1-2; 7 bases are a match to TRBD1. Germline V gene lookup returns CDR1 SGHDN and CDR2 FVKESK. The CDR3 loop spans 17 amino acids. V lost 2 bases, J lost 3 bases, and 12 bases stayed unmatched. CDR3 residues: CASSQYPTGREDYGYTF. DNA of the CDR3: TGTGCCAGCAGCCAATACCCGACAGGGAGAGAGGACTATGGCTACACCTTC.

Turning to this clonotype: An end of the junction does not agree with germline; a read error may underlie this. The chain couples TRBV20-1 to TRBJ2-3; D not certain. The CDR3 runs 12 residues. Germline V gene lookup returns CDR1 DFQATT and CDR2 SNEGSKA (reference sequence). The CDR3 here is CSARLDRDAQYF. The CDR3 region has the DNA TGCAGTGCTAGGCTGGACCGAGATGCGCAGTATTTT.

This sequence joins TRBV12-3 or TRBV12-4 and TRBJ2-2, with 12 bases lining up with TRBD2. V gave up 5 bases and J gave up 0 bases; unmatched junction bases: 7. The CDR3 length is 18 residues. CDR3 loop: CASSPRLAGATNTGELFF. The DNA for the CDR3 is TGTGCCAGCAGTCCAAGACTAGCGGGAGCGACGAACACCGGGGAGCTGTTTTTT.

The gene calls are TRBV20-1 and TRBJ2-5; maybe TRBD1 (6 bases). The CDR3 is 15 residues long. CDR1 and CDR2 from the germline V gene are DFQATT and SNEGSKA (reference sequence). V lost 5 bases to trimming and J lost 5 bases, with 21 bases between them. CDR3 loop: CSAYEPAGQGETQYF. The CDR3 bases are TGCAGTGCTTACGAGCCGGCAGGGCAGGGGGAGACCCAGTACTTC.

The chain has TRBV6-5 and TRBJ1-1; 8 nucleotides agree with TRBD1. Germline V gene sequence: CDR1 MNHEY, CDR2 SVGAGI. This CDR3 has 11 residues. V gave up 6 bases and J gave up 6 bases; unmatched junction bases: 0. CDR3 amino acids: CASRDRAEAFF. CDR3 sequence (DNA): TGTGCCAGCAGGGACAGGGCTGAAGCTTTCTTT.

This clonotype was observed a handful of times. The chain couples TRBV7-8 to TRBJ2-2; TRBD1 is a possible D gene (6 bases). This CDR3 is built from 18 residues. Germline V lookup: CDR1 SGHVS, CDR2 FQNEAQ. The germline V and J ends were trimmed by 0 bases and 3 bases, with 17 bases remaining between them. This CDR3 reads CASSLAGAARKHTGELFF. DNA of the CDR3: TGTGCCAGCAGCTTAGCGGGGGCGGCTAGAAAACACACCGGGGAGCTGTTTTTT.

This clonotype was recorded a few times. V usage is TRBV12-3 or TRBV12-4 and J usage is TRBJ2-7, with 7 bases aligning to TRBD1. The CDR3 extends over 14 amino acids. The J segment lost 3 bases and the V segment lost 7 bases, leaving 9 bases of the junction unmatched. DNA of the CDR3: TGTGCCAGCACCCGAGGGACAGCCATCTACGAGCAGTACTTC. Its translation is CASTRGTAIYEQYF.